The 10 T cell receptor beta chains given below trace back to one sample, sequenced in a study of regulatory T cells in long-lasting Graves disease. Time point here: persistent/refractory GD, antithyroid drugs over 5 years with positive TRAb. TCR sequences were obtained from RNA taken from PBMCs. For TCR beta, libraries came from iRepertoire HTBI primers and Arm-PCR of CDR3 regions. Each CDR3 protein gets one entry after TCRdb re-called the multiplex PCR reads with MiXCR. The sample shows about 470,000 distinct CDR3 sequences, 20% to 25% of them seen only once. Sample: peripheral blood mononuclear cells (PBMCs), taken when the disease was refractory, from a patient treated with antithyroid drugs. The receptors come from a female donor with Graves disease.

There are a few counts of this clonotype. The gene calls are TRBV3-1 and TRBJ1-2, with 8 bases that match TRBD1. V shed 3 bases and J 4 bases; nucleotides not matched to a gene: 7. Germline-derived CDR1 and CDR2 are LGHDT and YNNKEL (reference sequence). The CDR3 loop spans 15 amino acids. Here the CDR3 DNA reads TGTGCCAGCAGCCATCAATTTGACAGGGGCTATGGCTACACCTTC. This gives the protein CASSHQFDRGYGYTF. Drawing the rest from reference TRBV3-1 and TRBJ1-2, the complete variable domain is DTAVSQTPKYLVTQMGNDKSIKCEQNLGHDTMYWYKQDSKKFLKIMFSYNNKELIINETVPNRFSPKSPDKAHLNLHINSLELGDSAVYFCASSHQFDRGYGYTFGSGTRLTVV.

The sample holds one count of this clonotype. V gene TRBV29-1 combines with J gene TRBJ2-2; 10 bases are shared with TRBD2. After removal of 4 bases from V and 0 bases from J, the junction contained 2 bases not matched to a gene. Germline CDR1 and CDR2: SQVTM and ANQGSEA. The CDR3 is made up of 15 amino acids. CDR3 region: CSVVSGGPNTGELFF. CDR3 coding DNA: TGCAGCGTTGTTAGCGGGGGGCCGAACACCGGGGAGCTGTTTTTT.

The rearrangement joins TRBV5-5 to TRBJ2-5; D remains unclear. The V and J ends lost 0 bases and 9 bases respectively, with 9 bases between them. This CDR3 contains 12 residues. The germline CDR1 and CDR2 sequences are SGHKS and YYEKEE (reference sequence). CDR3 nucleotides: TGTGCCAGCAGCTTGGTCATTGAGGCCCAGTACTTC. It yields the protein CASSLVIEAQYF.

CDR3 region: CSASRGPKETQYF. The CDR3 DNA sequence: TGCAGTGCTAGTCGGGGGCCAAAAGAGACCCAGTACTTC. This sequence joins TRBV20-1 and TRBJ2-5, with D tentatively TRBD1 or TRBD2 (6 bases each). The CDR3 runs 13 residues. Trimming left V 3 bases short and J 3 bases short, with 11 bases between. The germline gives CDR1 DFQATT, CDR2 SNEGSKA (reference sequence).

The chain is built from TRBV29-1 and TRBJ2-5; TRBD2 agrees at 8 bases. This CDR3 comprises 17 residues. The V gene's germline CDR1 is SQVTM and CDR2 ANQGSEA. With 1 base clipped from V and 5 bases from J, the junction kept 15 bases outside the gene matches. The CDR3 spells CSVEAAGTGGEVETQYF. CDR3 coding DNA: TGCAGCGTTGAAGCCGCTGGAACGGGGGGGGAGGTGGAGACCCAGTACTTC. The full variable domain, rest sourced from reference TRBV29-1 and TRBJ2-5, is SAVISQKPSRDICQRGTSLTIQCQVDSQVTMMFWYRQQPGQSLTLIATANQGSEATYESGFVIDKFPISRPNLTFSTLTVSNMSPEDSSIYLCSVEAAGTGGEVETQYFGPGTRLLVL.

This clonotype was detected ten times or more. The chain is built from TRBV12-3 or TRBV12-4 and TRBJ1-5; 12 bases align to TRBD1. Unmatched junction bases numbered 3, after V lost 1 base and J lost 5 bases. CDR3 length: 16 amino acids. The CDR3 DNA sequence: TGTGCCAGCAGTTTAGGGGGACAGGGGGCTTATCAGCCCCAGCATTTT. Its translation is CASSLGGQGAYQPQHF.

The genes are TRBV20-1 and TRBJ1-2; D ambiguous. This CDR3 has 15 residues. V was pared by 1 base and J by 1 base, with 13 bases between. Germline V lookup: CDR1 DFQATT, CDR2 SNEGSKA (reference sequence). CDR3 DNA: TGCAGTGCTAGAGTTTGGACGGAGAATAACTATGGCTACACCTTC. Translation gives CSARVWTENNYGYTF.

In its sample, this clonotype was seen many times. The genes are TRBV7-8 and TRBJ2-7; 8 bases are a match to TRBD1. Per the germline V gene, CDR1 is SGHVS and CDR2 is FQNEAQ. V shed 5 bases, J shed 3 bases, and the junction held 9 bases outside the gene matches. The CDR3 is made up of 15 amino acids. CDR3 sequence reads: CASSGTGTGGYEQYF. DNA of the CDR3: TGTGCCAGCAGCGGAACCGGGACAGGCGGCTACGAGCAGTACTTC.

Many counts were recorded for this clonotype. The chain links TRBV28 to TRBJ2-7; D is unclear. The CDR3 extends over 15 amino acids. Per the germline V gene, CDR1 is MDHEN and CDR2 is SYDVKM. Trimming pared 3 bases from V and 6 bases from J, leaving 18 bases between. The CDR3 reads CASSFLTLRRLEQYF. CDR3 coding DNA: TGTGCCAGCAGTTTCTTGACCCTCCGCCGGCTCGAGCAGTACTTC. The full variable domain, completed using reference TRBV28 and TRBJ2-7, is DVKVTQSSRYLVKRTGEKVFLECVQDMDHENMFWYRQDPGLGLRLIYFSYDVKMKEKGDIPEGYSVSREKKERFSLILESASTNQTSMYLCASSFLTLRRLEQYFGPGTRLTVT.

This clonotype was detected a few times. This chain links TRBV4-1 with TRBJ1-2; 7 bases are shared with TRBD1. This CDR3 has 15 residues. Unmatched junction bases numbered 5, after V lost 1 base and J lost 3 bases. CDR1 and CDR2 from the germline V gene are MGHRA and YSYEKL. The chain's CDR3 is CASSQGLTGYYGYTF. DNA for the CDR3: TGCGCCAGCAGCCAAGGCTTGACAGGGTACTATGGCTACACCTTC.